This T cell receptor beta chain was captured by sequencing in a study of blood T cell repertoires in COVID-19. The overall study: There were acute and convalescent COVID-19 samples, and they came from the United States, Italy and Spain. T cells, B-cell-depleted T cells, or PBMCs provided the cDNA or gDNA that served as material.

Original analysis: Reference gene primer amplification yielded estimated nucleated cell counts. Only in-frame clones appear in the TCRdb table, and some are missing; sequencing was by immunoSEQ multiplex PCR. V, J and clone size derive from that table, while D and trimming were established from the DNA sequence. The sample includes about 280,000 clones, 89% seen only once; the top ten take 0.94%. The V segment lost 4 bases and the J segment 7 bases; nucleotides outside the gene matches: 10. The germline gives CDR1 SGHRS, CDR2 YFSETQ. CDR3 length: 14 residues. The sequenced material came from peripheral blood. The TCR sequence derives from a woman aged 40 to 50 who had recovered from COVID-19. The rearrangement joins TRBV5-1 to TRBJ1-2, with 7 bases matching TRBD1. CDR3 sequence (DNA): TGCGCCAGCAGCAGGACGGGGACAGATGGTGGCTACACCTTC. Its translation is CASSRTGTDGGYTF.